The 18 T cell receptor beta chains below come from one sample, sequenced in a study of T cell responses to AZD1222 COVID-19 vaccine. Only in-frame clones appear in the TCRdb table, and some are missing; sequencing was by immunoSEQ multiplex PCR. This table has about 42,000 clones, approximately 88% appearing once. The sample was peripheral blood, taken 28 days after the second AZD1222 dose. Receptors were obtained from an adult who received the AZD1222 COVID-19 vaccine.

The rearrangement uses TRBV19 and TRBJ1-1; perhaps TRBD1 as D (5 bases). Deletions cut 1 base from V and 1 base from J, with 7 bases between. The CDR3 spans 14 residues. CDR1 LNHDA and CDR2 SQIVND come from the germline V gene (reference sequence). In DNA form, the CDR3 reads TGTGCCAGTAGTATAGCGGGGGGGAACACTGAAGCTTTCTTT. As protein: CASSIAGGNTEAFF.

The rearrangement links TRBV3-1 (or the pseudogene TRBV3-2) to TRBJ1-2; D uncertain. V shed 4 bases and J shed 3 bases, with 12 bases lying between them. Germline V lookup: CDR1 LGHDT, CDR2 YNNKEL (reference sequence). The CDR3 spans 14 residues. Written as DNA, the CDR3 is TGTGCCAGCAGCCCCCACCGGAGCTACTATGGCTACACCTTC. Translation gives CASSPHRSYYGYTF.

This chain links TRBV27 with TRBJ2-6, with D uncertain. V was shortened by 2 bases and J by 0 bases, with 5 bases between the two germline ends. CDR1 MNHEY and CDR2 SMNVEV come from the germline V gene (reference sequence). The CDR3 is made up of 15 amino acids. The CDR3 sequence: CASSLIYSGANVLTF. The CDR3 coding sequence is TGTGCCAGCAGTTTAATCTACTCTGGGGCCAACGTCCTGACTTTC.

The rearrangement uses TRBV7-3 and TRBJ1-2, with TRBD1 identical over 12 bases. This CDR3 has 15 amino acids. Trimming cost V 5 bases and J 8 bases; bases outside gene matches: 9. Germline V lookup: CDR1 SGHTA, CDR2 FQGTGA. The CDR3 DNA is TGTGCCAGCAGCCCAACCGGGACAGGGGGCGAGGGCTACACCTTC. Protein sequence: CASSPTGTGGEGYTF. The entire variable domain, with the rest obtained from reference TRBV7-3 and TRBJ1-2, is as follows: GAGVSQTPSNKVTEKGKYVELRCDPISGHTALYWYRQSLGQGPEFLIYFQGTGAADDSGLPNDRFFAVRPEGSVSTLKIQRTERGDSAVYLCASSPTGTGGEGYTFGSGTRLTVV.

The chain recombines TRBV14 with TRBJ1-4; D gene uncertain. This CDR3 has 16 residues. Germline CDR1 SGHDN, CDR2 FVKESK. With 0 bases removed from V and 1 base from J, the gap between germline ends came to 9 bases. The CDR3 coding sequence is TGTGCCAGCAGCCAAGATACCCGGGGAACTAATGAAAAACTGTTTTTT. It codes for CASSQDTRGTNEKLFF.

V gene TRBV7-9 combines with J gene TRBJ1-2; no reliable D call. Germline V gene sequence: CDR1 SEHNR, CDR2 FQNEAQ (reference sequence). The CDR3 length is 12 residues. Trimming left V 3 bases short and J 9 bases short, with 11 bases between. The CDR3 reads CASSFPGYSYTF. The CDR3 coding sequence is TGTGCCAGCAGCTTTCCGGGATATAGCTACACCTTC.

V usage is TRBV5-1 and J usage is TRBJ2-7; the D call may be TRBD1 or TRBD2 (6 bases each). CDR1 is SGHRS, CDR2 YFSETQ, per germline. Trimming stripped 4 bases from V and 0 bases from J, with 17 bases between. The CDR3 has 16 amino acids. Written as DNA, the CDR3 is TGCGCCAGCAGCCGGTGGGGGGACAAGGTCTCCTACGAGCAGTACTTC. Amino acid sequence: CASSRWGDKVSYEQYF.

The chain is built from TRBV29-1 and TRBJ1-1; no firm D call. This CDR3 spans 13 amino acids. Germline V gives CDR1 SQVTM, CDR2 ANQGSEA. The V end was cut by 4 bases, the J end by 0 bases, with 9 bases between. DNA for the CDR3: TGCAGCGTTGTTCTCACCATGAACACTGAAGCTTTCTTT. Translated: CSVVLTMNTEAFF.

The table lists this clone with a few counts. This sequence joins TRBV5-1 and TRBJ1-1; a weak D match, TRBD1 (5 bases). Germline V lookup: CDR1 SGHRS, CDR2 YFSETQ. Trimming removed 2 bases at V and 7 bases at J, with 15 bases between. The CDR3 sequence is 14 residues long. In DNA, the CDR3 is TGCGCCAGCAGCTTCCTGGGGACGGGAAATGAAGCTTTCTTT. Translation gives CASSFLGTGNEAFF.

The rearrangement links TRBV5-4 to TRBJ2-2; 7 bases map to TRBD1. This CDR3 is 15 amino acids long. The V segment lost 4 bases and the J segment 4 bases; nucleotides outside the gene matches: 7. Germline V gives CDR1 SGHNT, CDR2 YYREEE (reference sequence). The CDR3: CASSQGGVGTGELFF. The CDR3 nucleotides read TGTGCCAGCAGCCAAGGGGGCGTAGGCACCGGGGAGCTGTTTTTT.

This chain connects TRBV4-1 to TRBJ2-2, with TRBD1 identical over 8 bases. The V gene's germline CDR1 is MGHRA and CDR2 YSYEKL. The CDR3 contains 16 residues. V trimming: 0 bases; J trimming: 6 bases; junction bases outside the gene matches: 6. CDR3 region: CASSQDWPGGSGELFF. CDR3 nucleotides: TGCGCCAGCAGCCAAGATTGGCCAGGGGGCTCCGGGGAGCTGTTTTTT.

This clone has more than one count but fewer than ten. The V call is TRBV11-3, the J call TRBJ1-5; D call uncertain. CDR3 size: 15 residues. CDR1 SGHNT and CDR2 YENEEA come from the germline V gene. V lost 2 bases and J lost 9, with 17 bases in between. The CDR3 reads CASSLPRGPRAPQHF. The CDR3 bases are TGTGCCAGCAGCTTACCCCGAGGACCCCGAGCGCCCCAGCATTTT.

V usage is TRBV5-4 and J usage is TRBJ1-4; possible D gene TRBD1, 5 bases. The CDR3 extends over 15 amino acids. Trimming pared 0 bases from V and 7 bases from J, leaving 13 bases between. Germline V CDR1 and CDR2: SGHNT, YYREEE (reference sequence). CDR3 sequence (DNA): TGTGCCAGCAGCTTGGATTCCGGGAGGGGTGAAAAACTGTTTTTT. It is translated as CASSLDSGRGEKLFF.

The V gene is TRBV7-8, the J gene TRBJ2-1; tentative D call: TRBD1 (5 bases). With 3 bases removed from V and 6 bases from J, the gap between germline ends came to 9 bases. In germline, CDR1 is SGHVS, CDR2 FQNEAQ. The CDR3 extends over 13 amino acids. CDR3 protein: CASSFGRANEQFF. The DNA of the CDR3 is TGTGCCAGCAGCTTCGGCAGGGCCAATGAGCAGTTCTTC.

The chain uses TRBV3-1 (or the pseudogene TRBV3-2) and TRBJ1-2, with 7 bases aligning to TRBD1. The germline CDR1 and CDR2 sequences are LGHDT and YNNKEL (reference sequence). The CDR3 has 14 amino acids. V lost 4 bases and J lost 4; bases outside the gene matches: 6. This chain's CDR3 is CASSPQGQIYGYTF. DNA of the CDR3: TGTGCCAGCAGCCCCCAGGGACAGATCTATGGCTACACCTTC.

CDR3 amino acids: CATGGRAPEAEAFF. The CDR3 DNA is TGTGCCACCGGGGGAAGGGCACCGGAGGCTGAAGCTTTCTTT. This chain uses TRBV15 with TRBJ1-1; a possible D gene is TRBD1 (5 bases). The germline V gene encodes CDR1 LNHNV and CDR2 YYDKDF (reference sequence). The germline V and J ends were trimmed by 8 bases and 6 bases, with 19 bases remaining between them. The CDR3 is 14 amino acids.

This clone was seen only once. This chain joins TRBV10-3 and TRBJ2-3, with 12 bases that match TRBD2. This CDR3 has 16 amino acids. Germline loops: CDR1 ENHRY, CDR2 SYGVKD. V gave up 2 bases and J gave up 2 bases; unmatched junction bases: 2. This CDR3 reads CAISERLAGVTDTQYF. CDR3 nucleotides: TGTGCCATCAGTGAGAGACTAGCGGGAGTCACAGATACGCAGTATTTT.

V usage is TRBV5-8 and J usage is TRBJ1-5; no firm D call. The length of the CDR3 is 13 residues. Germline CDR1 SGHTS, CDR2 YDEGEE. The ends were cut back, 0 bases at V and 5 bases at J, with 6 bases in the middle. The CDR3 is CASSLALDQPQHF. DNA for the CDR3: TGTGCCAGCAGCTTGGCCCTTGATCAGCCCCAGCATTTT.